This paragraph covers one T cell receptor beta chain sequence. Its antigen is not identified. The data were obtained in a study of T cell responses to AZD1222 COVID-19 vaccine. Study background: Second doses were pooled across both intervals (about 4 or about 12 weeks). Points from the study as a whole: Seropositive status at baseline applied to only a handful of AZD1222 recipients. Possibly, clonal diversity was underestimated; donors were largely white British and included more females.

V was pared by 5 bases and J by 6 bases, with 10 bases of the junction left unmatched. The length of the CDR3 is 17 residues. The germline gives CDR1 WSHSY, CDR2 SAAADI. Libraries were prepared by immunoSEQ multiplex PCR; TCRdb keeps only in-frame clonotypes and omits some of them. The repertoire holds under 150,000 clones, with about nine tenths as singletons. The material was peripheral blood, obtained on day 0 of AZD1222 vaccination. V and J are TRBV10-2 and TRBJ1-6; the match to TRBD1 covers 10 bases. The sequence derives from an adult in good health. CDR3 coding DNA: TGCGCCAGCAGTAAGCCCGGGACAGGGGCGGGTAATTCACCCCTCCACTTT. Translating gives CASSKPGTGAGNSPLHF.